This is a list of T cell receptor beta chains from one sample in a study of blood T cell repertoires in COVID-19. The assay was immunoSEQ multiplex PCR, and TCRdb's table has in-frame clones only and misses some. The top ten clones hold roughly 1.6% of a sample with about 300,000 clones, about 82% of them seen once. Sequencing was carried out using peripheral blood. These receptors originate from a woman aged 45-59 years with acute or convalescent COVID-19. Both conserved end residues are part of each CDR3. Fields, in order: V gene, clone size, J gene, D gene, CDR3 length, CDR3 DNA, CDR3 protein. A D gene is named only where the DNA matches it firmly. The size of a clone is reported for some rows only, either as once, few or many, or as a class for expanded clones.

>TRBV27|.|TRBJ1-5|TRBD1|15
TGTGCCAGCAGGGGTACCGGGACAGGGTTTATTGCCCAGCATTTT
CASRGTGTGFIAQHF
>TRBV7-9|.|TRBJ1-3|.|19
TGTGCCAGCAGCTTAATGAGGCTCCAGGGAAGCAGCTCTGGAAACACCATATATTTT
CASSLMRLQGSSSGNTIYF
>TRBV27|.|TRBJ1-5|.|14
TGTGCCAGCAGTTCCATGATGACCTCGGGGACCCAGCATTTT
CASSSMMTSGTQHF
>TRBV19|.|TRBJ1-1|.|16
TGTGCCAGTATTGCGGGGCAACATGGGCTGAACACTGAAGCTTTCTTT
CASIAGQHGLNTEAFF
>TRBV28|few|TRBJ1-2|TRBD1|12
TGTGCCAGCAGCTACAGGGGGCGCGGATCCACCTTC
CASSYRGRGSTF
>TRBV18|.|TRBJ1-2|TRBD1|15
TGTGCCAGCTCACCAGCGACAGGGGCAAACTATGGCTACACCTTC
CASSPATGANYGYTF
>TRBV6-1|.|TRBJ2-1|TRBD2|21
TGTGCCAGCAGTGAAGGCTATTGGACTAGCGGAAGACTAAGCTCCTACAATGAGCAGTTCTTC
CASSEGYWTSGRLSSYNEQFF
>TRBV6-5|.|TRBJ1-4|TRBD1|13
TGTGCCAGCAGTCGGACAGGTTGGGAAAAACTGTTTTTT
CASSRTGWEKLFF
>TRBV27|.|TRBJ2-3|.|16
TGTGCCAGCAGTTTGGGGCGGGAATGGAGCACAGATACGCAGTATTTT
CASSLGREWSTDTQYF
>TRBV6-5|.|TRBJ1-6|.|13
TGTGCCAGCACAGAACGGAGGAATTCACCCCTCCACTTT
CASTERRNSPLHF
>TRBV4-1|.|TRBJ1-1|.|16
TGCGCCAGCAGCCGTATAACGGGACTAATGAACACTGAAGCTTTCTTT
CASSRITGLMNTEAFF
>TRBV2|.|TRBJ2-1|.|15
TGTGCCAGCAGTGTTGCTCCTAGCTCCTACAATGAGCAGTTCTTC
CASSVAPSSYNEQFF
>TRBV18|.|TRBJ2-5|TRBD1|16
TGTGCCAGCTCAGGCCTTACAGGGGGCTGGCAAGAGACCCAGTACTTC
CASSGLTGGWQETQYF
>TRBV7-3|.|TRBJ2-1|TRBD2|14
TGTGCCAGCAGCCCGGGACTAGCGGACAATGAGCAGTTCTTC
CASSPGLADNEQFF
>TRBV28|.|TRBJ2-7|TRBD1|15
TGTGCCAGCAGTTTAACGGGACAGGGGTCCTACGAGCAGTACTTC
CASSLTGQGSYEQYF
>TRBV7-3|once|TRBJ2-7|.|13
TGTGCCAGCAGCTTATCTTATAAATACGAGCAGTACTTC
CASSLSYKYEQYF
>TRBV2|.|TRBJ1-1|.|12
TGTGCCAGCAGTAACTTGAACACTGAAGCTTTCTTT
CASSNLNTEAFF
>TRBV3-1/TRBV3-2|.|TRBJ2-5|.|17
TGTGCCAGCAGCCAAGATCGGGCGGGCCCCCCCTCTGAGACCCAGTACTTC
CASSQDRAGPPSETQYF
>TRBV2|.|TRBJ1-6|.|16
TGTGCCAGCAGTGAAGCTGCAGGGGCTTTGAATTCACCCCTCCACTTT
CASSEAAGALNSPLHF